This T cell receptor beta chain came from a study of blood T cells in healthy people across ages. Primers used in a second PCR of roughly 6 to 12 cycles were a sample-barcoded 5' primer and a J-beta primer mix. A single record per CDR3 protein comes from TCRdb applying MiXCR to the 5' RACE reads. This repertoire shows approximately 800,000 distinct CDR3 sequences, 20% to 25% found once; its top ten account for under 4.5%. This CDR3 comprises 17 residues. The same sample was also used in a study of T cells of mothers and their children.

The sequence was obtained from a boy aged 10-17 years in good health. J is TRBJ2-1 and V is TRBV21-1; TRBD1, the D gene given by the table, was not confirmed from the DNA. TRBV21-1 corresponds to a pseudogene. The sample consisted of blood. CDR3 sequence (DNA): TGTGCCAGCAGCCCCCGGATGGACAGGGGTTCCAGCAATGAGCAGTTCTTC. Translating gives CASSPRMDRGSSNEQFF.